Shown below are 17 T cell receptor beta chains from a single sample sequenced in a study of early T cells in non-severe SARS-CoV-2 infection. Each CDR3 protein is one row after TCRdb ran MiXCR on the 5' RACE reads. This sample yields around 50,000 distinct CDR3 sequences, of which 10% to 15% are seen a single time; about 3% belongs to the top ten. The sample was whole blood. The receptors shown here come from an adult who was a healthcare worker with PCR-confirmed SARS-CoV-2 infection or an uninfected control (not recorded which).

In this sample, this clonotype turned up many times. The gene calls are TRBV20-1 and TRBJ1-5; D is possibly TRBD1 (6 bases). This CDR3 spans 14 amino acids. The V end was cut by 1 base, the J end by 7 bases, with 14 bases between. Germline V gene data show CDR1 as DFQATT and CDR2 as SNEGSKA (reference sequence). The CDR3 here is CSARVKPGDQPQHF. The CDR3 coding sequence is TGCAGTGCTAGAGTAAAACCAGGGGACCAGCCCCAGCATTTT.

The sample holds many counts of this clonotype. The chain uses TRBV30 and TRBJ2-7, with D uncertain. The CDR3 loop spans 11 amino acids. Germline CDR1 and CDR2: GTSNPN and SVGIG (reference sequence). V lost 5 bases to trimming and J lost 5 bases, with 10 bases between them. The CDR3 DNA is TGTGCCTGGGGATCGATGGACGAGCAGTACTTC. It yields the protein CAWGSMDEQYF. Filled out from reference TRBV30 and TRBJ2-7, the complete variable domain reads SQTIHQWPATLVQPVGSPLSLECTVEGTSNPNLYWYRQAAGRGLQLLFYSVGIGQISSEVPQNLSASRPQDRQFILSSKKLLLSDSGFYLCAWGSMDEQYFGPGTRLTVT.

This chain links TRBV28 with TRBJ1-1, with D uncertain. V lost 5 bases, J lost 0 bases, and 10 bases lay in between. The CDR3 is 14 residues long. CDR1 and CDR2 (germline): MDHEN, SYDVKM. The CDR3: CASSPHTMNTEAFF. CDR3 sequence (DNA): TGTGCCAGCAGTCCCCATACAATGAACACTGAAGCTTTCTTT.

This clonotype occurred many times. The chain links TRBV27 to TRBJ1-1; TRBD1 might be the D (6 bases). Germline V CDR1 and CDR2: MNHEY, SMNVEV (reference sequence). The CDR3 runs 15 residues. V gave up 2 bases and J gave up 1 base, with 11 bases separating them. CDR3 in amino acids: CASSLVAGANTEAFF. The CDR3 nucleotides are TGTGCCAGCAGTTTAGTGGCAGGGGCGAACACTGAAGCTTTCTTT.

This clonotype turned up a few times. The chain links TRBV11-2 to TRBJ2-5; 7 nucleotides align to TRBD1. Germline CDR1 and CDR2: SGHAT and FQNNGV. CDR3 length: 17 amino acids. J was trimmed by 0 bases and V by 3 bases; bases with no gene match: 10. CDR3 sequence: CASSFSRGIRYQETQYF. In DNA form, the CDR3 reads TGTGCCAGCAGCTTCTCCAGGGGGATCAGGTACCAAGAGACCCAGTACTTC.

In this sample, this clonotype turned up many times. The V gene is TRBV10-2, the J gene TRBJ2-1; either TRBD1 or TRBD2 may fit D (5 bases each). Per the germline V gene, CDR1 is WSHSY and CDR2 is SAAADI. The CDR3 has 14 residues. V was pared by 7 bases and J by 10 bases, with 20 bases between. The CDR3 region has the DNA TGCGCCAGCACAACCTCCGGGACCCACAGCGAGCAGTTCTTC. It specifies CASTTSGTHSEQFF.

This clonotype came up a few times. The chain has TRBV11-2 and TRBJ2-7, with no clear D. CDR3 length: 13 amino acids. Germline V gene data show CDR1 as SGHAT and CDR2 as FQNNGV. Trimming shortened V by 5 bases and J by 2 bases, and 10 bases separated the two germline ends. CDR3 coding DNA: TGTGCCAGCAGCCCCCTACCGCCCTACGAGCAGTACTTC. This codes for CASSPLPPYEQYF.

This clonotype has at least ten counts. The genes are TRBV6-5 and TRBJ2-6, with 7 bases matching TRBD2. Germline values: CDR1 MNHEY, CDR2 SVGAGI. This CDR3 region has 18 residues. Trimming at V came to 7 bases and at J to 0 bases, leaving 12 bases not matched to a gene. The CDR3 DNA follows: TGTGCCAGCAACCGGGGGATAGCGGGTCCCTCTGGGGCCAACGTCCTGACTTTC. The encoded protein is CASNRGIAGPSGANVLTF.

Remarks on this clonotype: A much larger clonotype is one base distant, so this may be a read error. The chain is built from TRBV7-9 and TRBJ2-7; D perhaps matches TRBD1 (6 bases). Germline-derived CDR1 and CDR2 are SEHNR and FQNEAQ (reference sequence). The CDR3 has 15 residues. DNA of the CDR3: TGTACCAGCAGCTTAGATACAGGGTTCTCCTACGAGCAGTACTTC. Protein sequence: CTSSLDTGFSYEQYF.

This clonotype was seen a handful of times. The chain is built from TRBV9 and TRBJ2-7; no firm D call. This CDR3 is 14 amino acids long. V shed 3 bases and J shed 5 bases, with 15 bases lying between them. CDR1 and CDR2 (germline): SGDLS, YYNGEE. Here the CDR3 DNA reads TGTGCCAGCAGCGCCCCGGACCCAAGTAACGAGCAGTACTTC. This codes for CASSAPDPSNEQYF.

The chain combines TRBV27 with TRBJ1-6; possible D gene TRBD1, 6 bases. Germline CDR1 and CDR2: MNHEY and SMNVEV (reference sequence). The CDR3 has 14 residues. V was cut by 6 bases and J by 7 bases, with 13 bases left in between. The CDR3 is CASRTGGYNSPLHF. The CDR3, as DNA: TGTGCCAGCAGGACAGGCGGGTACAATTCACCCCTCCACTTT.

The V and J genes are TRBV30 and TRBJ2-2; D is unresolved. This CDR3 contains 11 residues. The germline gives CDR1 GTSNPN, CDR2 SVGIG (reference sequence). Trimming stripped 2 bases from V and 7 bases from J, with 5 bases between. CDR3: CAWSSSGELFF. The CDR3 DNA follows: TGTGCCTGGAGTTCTAGCGGGGAGCTGTTTTTT.

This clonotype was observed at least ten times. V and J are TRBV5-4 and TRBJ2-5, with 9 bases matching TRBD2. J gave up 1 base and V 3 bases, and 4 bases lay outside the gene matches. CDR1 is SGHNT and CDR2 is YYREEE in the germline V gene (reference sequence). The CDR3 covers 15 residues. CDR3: CASSSRLAVQETQYF. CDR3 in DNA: TGTGCCAGCAGCTCAAGACTAGCGGTCCAAGAGACCCAGTACTTC.

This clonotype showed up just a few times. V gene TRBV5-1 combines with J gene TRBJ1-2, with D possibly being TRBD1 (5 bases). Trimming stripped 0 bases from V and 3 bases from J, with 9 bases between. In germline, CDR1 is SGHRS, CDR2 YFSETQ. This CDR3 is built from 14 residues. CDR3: CASSLDIGDYGYTF. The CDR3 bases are TGCGCCAGCAGCTTGGATATAGGGGACTATGGCTACACCTTC.

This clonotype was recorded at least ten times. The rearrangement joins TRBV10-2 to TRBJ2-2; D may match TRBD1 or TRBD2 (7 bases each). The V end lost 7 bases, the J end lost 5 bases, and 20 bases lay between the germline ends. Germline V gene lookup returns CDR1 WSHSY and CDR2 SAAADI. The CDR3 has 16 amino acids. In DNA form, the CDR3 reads TGCGCCAGCATAAACCCCATCCAGGGGGGGACCGGGGAGCTGTTTTTT. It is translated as CASINPIQGGTGELFF.

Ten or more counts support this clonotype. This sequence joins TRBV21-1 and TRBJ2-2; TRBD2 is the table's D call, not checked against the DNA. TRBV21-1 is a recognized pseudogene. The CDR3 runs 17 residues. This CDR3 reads CASTPGVSGEEDGELFF. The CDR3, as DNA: TGTGCCAGCACCCCCGGAGTTTCGGGAGAGGAGGACGGGGAGCTGTTTTTT.

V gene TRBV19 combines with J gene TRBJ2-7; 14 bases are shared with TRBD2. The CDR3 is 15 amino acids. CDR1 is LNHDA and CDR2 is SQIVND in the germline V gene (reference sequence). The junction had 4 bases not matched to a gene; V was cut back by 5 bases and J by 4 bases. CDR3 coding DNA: TGTGCCAGTAGTGGGACTAGCGGGAGACGTTACGAGCAGTACTTC. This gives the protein CASSGTSGRRYEQYF.